The 4 T cell receptor beta chains below were found in one sample sequenced in a study of regulatory T cells in long-lasting Graves disease (dated by TCRdb to the early 2020s). The label giving this sample's time point can be read as: newly diagnosed GD, antithyroid drugs for less than 3 months. For both TCR sequencing and RNA sequencing, RNA was extracted from PBMCs using TRIzol. Library preparation employed multiplex PCR. Instrument on record: Illumina HiSeq 4000. CDR3 regions were amplified by Arm-PCR with iRepertoire HTBI primers to construct TCR beta libraries. TCRdb reworked the public reads: Q25 trimming with fastp, MiXCR clone assembly, productive beta chains retained. For every CDR3 protein sequence, its rows merge into one entry that carries the most common genes and DNA. This sample comprises about 420,000 distinct CDR3 sequences, around 15% of them detected only once. 23% of the sample rests with the top ten.

The sample also formed part of further work on T cells in Graves' hyperthyroidism and ophthalmopathy.

The specimen was peripheral blood mononuclear cells (PBMCs), collected at new diagnosis, from a patient treated with antithyroid drugs. Receptor source: a woman under 30 with Graves disease. Donor details come from another sample of the same person, matched by shared clones.

V is TRBV9 and J is TRBJ2-1; possibly TRBD1 or TRBD2 for D (5 bases each). Germline lookup yields CDR1 SGDLS and CDR2 YYNGEE. V dropped 0 bases and J dropped 9 bases, with 28 bases sitting between them. The CDR3 extends over 19 amino acids. Here the CDR3 DNA reads TGTGCCAGCAGCGTAGATGGGGATGCCGACTGGGACCCGTATGGTGAGCAGTTCTTC. It encodes CASSVDGDADWDPYGEQFF.

The chain joins TRBV29-1 to TRBJ2-2, with 10 bases matching TRBD1. V was pared by 6 bases and J by 2 bases, with 6 bases of the junction left unmatched. The CDR3 length is 15 residues. Germline lookup yields CDR1 SQVTM and CDR2 ANQGSEA. CDR3 nucleotides: TGCAGCGTGGGCAGACAGGGGGCAAACACCGGGGAGCTGTTTTTT. Amino acids: CSVGRQGANTGELFF.

The table lists this clonotype with many counts. J is TRBJ2-1 and V is TRBV7-9; D is perhaps TRBD1 or TRBD2 (5 bases each). The CDR3 loop spans 15 amino acids. Trimming cost V 5 bases and J 9 bases, with 20 bases left between them. The germline gives CDR1 SEHNR, CDR2 FQNEAQ (reference sequence). The CDR3 region is CASSPRSIGAGEQFF. CDR3 coding DNA: TGTGCCAGCAGCCCCCGGAGCATAGGGGCGGGTGAGCAGTTCTTC. The whole variable domain, remainder taken from reference TRBV7-9 and TRBJ2-1, is DTGVSQNPRHKITKRGQNVTFRCDPISEHNRLYWYRQTLGQGPEFLTYFQNEAQLEKSRLLSDRFSAERPKGSFSTLEIQRTEQGDSAMYLCASSPRSIGAGEQFFGPGTRLTVL.

This clonotype was picked up a small number of times. V gene TRBV6-2 or TRBV6-3 combines with J gene TRBJ2-1; D remains unclear. CDR1 is MNHEY and CDR2 is SVGEGT in the germline V gene. CDR3 length: 13 residues. Trimming removed 6 bases from V and 3 bases from J, with 9 bases in between. DNA of the CDR3: TGTGCCAGCAGCCTACCGGGCTACAATGAGCAGTTCTTC. This sequence encodes CASSLPGYNEQFF.